Below are 30 T cell receptor beta chains sequenced from a single sample in a study of beta chain features in type 1 diabetes. These receptors have no identified antigens. Reverse transcription of all isolated RNA meant that expressed TCRB transcripts were sequenced. Profiled with immunoSEQ multiplex PCR; TCRdb holds only in-frame clones, not every one. The table shows roughly 290,000 clones, with around 16% occurring only once. Study observations and caveats: Shortening that was moderate but significant affected the TCRB CDR3s of Type 1 diabetes patients in all four CD4+ subsets.

Sequencing was carried out using naive CD4+ T cells from blood. These receptors all come from a man aged 18 to 29 with type 1 diabetes.

This clone was observed a handful of times. The chain links TRBV30 to TRBJ1-1; 7 bases line up with TRBD1. Unmatched junction bases numbered 3, after V lost 1 base and J lost 1 base. The V gene's germline CDR1 is GTSNPN and CDR2 SVGIG (reference sequence). The CDR3 runs to 14 residues. The CDR3 sequence: CAWSARTGNTEAFF. The DNA of the CDR3 is TGTGCCTGGAGTGCCCGGACAGGGAACACTGAAGCTTTCTTT.

This clone was counted only a few times. The genes are TRBV30 and TRBJ1-1; the match to TRBD1 covers 8 bases. The CDR3 sequence is 14 residues long. CDR1 and CDR2 from the germline V gene are GTSNPN and SVGIG (reference sequence). V trimming: 4 bases; J trimming: 0 bases; junction bases outside the gene matches: 4. The DNA for the CDR3 is TGTGCCTGGACATCGGACAGGGTGAACACTGAAGCTTTCTTT. It specifies CAWTSDRVNTEAFF.

The chain is built from TRBV5-6 and TRBJ2-7; the D is unclear. V lost 0 bases and J lost 4, with 5 bases in between. Germline V gene data show CDR1 as SGHDT and CDR2 as YYEEEE. This CDR3 has 12 amino acids. Written as DNA, the CDR3 is TGTGCCAGCAGCTTGGCGGAGTACGAGCAGTACTTC. Translation: CASSLAEYEQYF.

This chain joins TRBV7-2 and TRBJ2-7, with D perhaps matching TRBD1 (6 bases). The germline V and J ends were trimmed by 4 bases and 1 base, with 17 bases remaining between them. Germline CDR1 SGHTA, CDR2 FQGNSA. This CDR3 contains 16 residues. CDR3 nucleotide sequence: TGTGCCAGCAGCTCAAACAGGGTTCTTACATCCTACGAGCAGTACTTC. Amino acids: CASSSNRVLTSYEQYF.

The V and J genes are TRBV19 and TRBJ2-3, with 8 positions matching TRBD2. The CDR3 length is 14 residues. With 5 bases clipped from V and 7 bases from J, the junction kept 8 bases outside the gene matches. Germline loops: CDR1 LNHDA, CDR2 SQIVND (reference sequence). The CDR3 reads CASSYSGRQYTQYF. In DNA, the CDR3 is TGTGCCAGTAGTTACAGCGGGAGACAGTATACGCAGTATTTT. The whole variable domain, remainder taken from reference TRBV19 and TRBJ2-3, is DGGITQSPKYLFRKEGQNVTLSCEQNLNHDAMYWYRQDPGQGLRLIYYSQIVNDFQKGDIAEGYSVSREKKESFPLTVTSAQKNPTAFYLCASSYSGRQYTQYFGPGTRLTVL.

This clone was observed a handful of times. The V call is TRBV30, the J call TRBJ2-3; 11 bases are a match to TRBD2. Germline assignment: CDR1 GTSNPN and CDR2 SVGIG (reference sequence). This CDR3 has 15 residues. J gave up 3 bases and V 5 bases, and 7 bases lay outside the gene matches. The CDR3 loop is CAWALAGGRTDTQYF. The DNA of the CDR3 is TGTGCCTGGGCCTTAGCGGGGGGGAGGACAGATACGCAGTATTTT.

This clone has a handful of counts. CDR3 nucleotides: TGTGCCAGCTCACCGGGGACTAGCGTGCTTTCCTACGAGCAGTACTTC. Translated: CASSPGTSVLSYEQYF. The rearrangement joins TRBV18 to TRBJ2-7, with 10 bases that match TRBD2. CDR1 and CDR2 (germline): KGHSH, LQKENI. V was clipped by 3 bases and J by 1 base; unmatched bases: 6. The CDR3 runs 16 residues.

The chain is built from TRBV7-8 and TRBJ2-3, with 10 bases matching TRBD1. This CDR3 region has 15 residues. J was trimmed by 4 bases and V by 5 bases; bases with no gene match: 6. Germline V gene sequence: CDR1 SGHVS, CDR2 FQNEAQ. The CDR3 reads CASSPRDRGADTQYF. The CDR3 DNA sequence: TGTGCCAGCAGCCCCCGGGACAGGGGAGCAGATACGCAGTATTTT.

This chain links TRBV19 with TRBJ1-1; 7 nucleotides match TRBD1. The V segment lost 6 bases and the J segment 4 bases; nucleotides outside the gene matches: 8. The V gene's germline CDR1 is LNHDA and CDR2 SQIVND (reference sequence). This CDR3 region has 14 residues. CDR3: CASSTDRYGTEAFF. CDR3 bases: TGTGCCAGTAGCACGGACAGGTATGGCACTGAAGCTTTCTTT. Variable domain in full (rest from reference TRBV19 and TRBJ1-1): DGGITQSPKYLFRKEGQNVTLSCEQNLNHDAMYWYRQDPGQGLRLIYYSQIVNDFQKGDIAEGYSVSREKKESFPLTVTSAQKNPTAFYLCASSTDRYGTEAFFGQGTRLTVV.

The CDR3 loop reads CASRGQTNEQFF. DNA for the CDR3: TGTGCCAGCAGAGGACAGACCAATGAGCAGTTCTTC. This chain uses TRBV28 with TRBJ2-1, with TRBD1 as a possible D gene (6 bases). V lost 6 bases to trimming and J lost 6 bases, with 9 bases between them. Germline assignment: CDR1 MDHEN and CDR2 SYDVKM. This CDR3 has 12 residues.

The chain links TRBV5-1 to TRBJ2-2; 9 bases map to TRBD1. V lost 4 bases and J lost 6; bases outside the gene matches: 13. The CDR3 is made up of 17 amino acids. Germline CDR1 and CDR2: SGHRS and YFSETQ. The CDR3 nucleotides read TGCGCCAGCAGCCAACAGGGGGCGGTTGCGTCGGCCGGGGAGCTGTTTTTT. It translates to CASSQQGAVASAGELFF.

This clone was counted only a few times. The V gene is TRBV6-5, the J gene TRBJ1-2; D remains unclear. Per the germline V gene, CDR1 is MNHEY and CDR2 is SVGAGI. The CDR3 is 11 residues long. Trimming removed 7 bases at V and 1 base at J, with 4 bases between. As DNA, the CDR3 is TGTGCCAGCAATAATAACTATGGCTACACCTTC. Translated, it gives CASNNNYGYTF.

The chain combines TRBV5-4 with TRBJ2-5, with 7 bases identical to TRBD2. Germline V gene lookup returns CDR1 SGHNT and CDR2 YYREEE (reference sequence). Losses at the gene ends were 3 bases for V and 4 bases for J; bases not matched to a gene: 3. The CDR3 sequence is 13 residues long. The CDR3: CASSWGEGETQYF. The CDR3 bases are TGTGCCAGCAGCTGGGGGGAGGGAGAGACCCAGTACTTC.

This clone was counted between two and nine times. V gene TRBV18 combines with J gene TRBJ1-6; D not certain. The length of the CDR3 is 15 residues. Germline V CDR1 and CDR2: KGHSH, LQKENI. V dropped 4 bases and J dropped 0 bases, with 7 bases sitting between them. The CDR3 region has the DNA TGTGCCAGCTCACGGAGTAGCTCCTATAATTCACCCCTCCACTTT. Protein: CASSRSSSYNSPLHF. Using reference TRBV18 and TRBJ1-6 for the parts outside the CDR3, the full variable domain is NAGVMQNPRHLVRRRGQEARLRCSPMKGHSHVYWYRQLPEEGLKFMVYLQKENIIDESGMPKERFSAEFPKEGPSILRIQQVVRGDSAAYFCASSRSSSYNSPLHFGNGTRLTVT.

There are a few counts of this clone. The gene calls are TRBV29-1 and TRBJ1-1, with a possible D match to TRBD1 (5 bases). The germline gives CDR1 SQVTM, CDR2 ANQGSEA. V lost 4 bases, J lost 3 bases, and 18 bases lay in between. The CDR3 is made up of 15 amino acids. In nucleotides, the CDR3 is TGCAGCGTTGCACCGGGACTCCGGGGGGACACTGAAGCTTTCTTT. It yields the protein CSVAPGLRGDTEAFF.

The chain combines TRBV27 with TRBJ2-5; 7 bases fit TRBD1. J lost 5 bases, V lost 4 bases, and 4 bases had no gene match. The length of the CDR3 is 13 residues. Germline loops: CDR1 MNHEY, CDR2 SMNVEV (reference sequence). CDR3 DNA sequence: TGTGCCAGCAGTTCGACAGGGCGGGAGACCCAGTACTTC. Amino acids: CASSSTGRETQYF.

The chain combines TRBV7-2 with TRBJ2-7; no clear D. V dropped 7 bases and J dropped 3 bases, with 16 bases sitting between them. This CDR3 comprises 14 residues. Per germline, CDR1 SGHTA and CDR2 FQGNSA. CDR3 in amino acids: CASTRTLSSYEQYF. CDR3 nucleotide sequence: TGTGCCAGCACCAGAACACTATCCAGCTACGAGCAGTACTTC.

This clone was counted between two and nine times. The V call is TRBV6-4, the J call TRBJ1-6; a possible D gene is TRBD1 (5 bases). The CDR3 is 14 residues long. CDR1 MRHNA and CDR2 SNTAGT come from the germline V gene. The ends were cut back, 6 bases at V and 5 bases at J, with 11 bases in the middle. CDR3 region: CASSRQLNNSPLHF. CDR3 nucleotide sequence: TGTGCCAGCAGCCGACAGCTCAATAATTCACCCCTCCACTTT.

The chain has TRBV28 and TRBJ2-7; 9 bases agree with TRBD1. Germline V lookup: CDR1 MDHEN, CDR2 SYDVKM. Unmatched junction bases numbered 14, after V lost 8 bases and J lost 6 bases. This CDR3 has 15 amino acids. The CDR3 protein is CASGTAGTGPSEQYF. For the CDR3, the DNA is TGTGCCAGCGGAACCGCCGGGACAGGGCCATCCGAGCAGTACTTC.

This clone was detected only a few times. The chain joins TRBV4-3 to TRBJ1-2; D may be TRBD1 (5 bases). V was trimmed by 5 bases and J by 5 bases, leaving 15 bases between them. This CDR3 region has 14 residues. The germline V gene encodes CDR1 LGHNA and CDR2 YSLEER. The CDR3 is CASSSPTVRYGYTF. DNA for the CDR3: TGCGCCAGCAGCTCCCCGACAGTCCGTTATGGCTACACCTTC.

This clone has a handful of counts. This chain links TRBV4-2 with TRBJ2-6; D may be TRBD2 (6 bases). CDR3 length: 16 amino acids. V shed 0 bases and J shed 3 bases, with 9 bases lying between them. The germline CDR1 and CDR2 sequences are LGHNA and YNFKEQ. CDR3 loop: CASSQDLGGGANVLTF. CDR3 coding DNA: TGTGCCAGCAGCCAAGATCTCGGGGGTGGGGCCAACGTCCTGACTTTC.

This chain connects TRBV30 to TRBJ1-1; D remains ambiguous. This CDR3 is built from 13 residues. CDR1 and CDR2 from the germline V gene are GTSNPN and SVGIG (reference sequence). Trimming removed 4 bases from V and 5 bases from J, with 14 bases in between. CDR3 protein: CAWNALRGTEAFF. The CDR3 nucleotides are TGTGCCTGGAACGCATTACGAGGGACTGAAGCTTTCTTT. The whole variable domain, filled in from reference TRBV30 and TRBJ1-1, reads SQTIHQWPATLVQPVGSPLSLECTVEGTSNPNLYWYRQAAGRGLQLLFYSVGIGQISSEVPQNLSASRPQDRQFILSSKKLLLSDSGFYLCAWNALRGTEAFFGQGTRLTVV.

This clone was picked up a small number of times. The V gene is TRBV10-3, the J gene TRBJ2-3, with a tentative D call TRBD1 (5 bases). Germline V gene sequence: CDR1 ENHRY, CDR2 SYGVKD. Trimming pared 4 bases from V and 0 bases from J, leaving 11 bases between. CDR3 length: 15 amino acids. The CDR3 loop reads CAISGWGTSTDTQYF. The CDR3 bases are TGTGCCATCAGTGGTTGGGGCACTAGCACAGATACGCAGTATTTT.

A single count supports this clone. This chain joins TRBV6-5 and TRBJ2-7; no clear D. V dropped 0 bases and J dropped 0 bases, with 9 bases sitting between them. Germline CDR1 and CDR2: MNHEY and SVGAGI. There are 15 residues in the CDR3. In nucleotides, the CDR3 is TGTGCCAGCAGTTACTCGCGGTTTGGCTCCTACGAGCAGTACTTC. It yields the protein CASSYSRFGSYEQYF.

This clone was detected only a few times. V gene TRBV30 combines with J gene TRBJ2-1, with 11 nucleotides matching TRBD2. V trimming: 4 bases; J trimming: 4 bases; junction bases outside the gene matches: 6. Looked up from germline, CDR1 is GTSNPN and CDR2 is SVGIG (reference sequence). The CDR3 spans 15 residues. The CDR3 here is CAWKLAGGLYNEQFF. The DNA of the CDR3 is TGTGCCTGGAAGCTAGCGGGAGGTTTATACAATGAGCAGTTCTTC. The whole variable domain, remainder taken from reference TRBV30 and TRBJ2-1, is SQTIHQWPATLVQPVGSPLSLECTVEGTSNPNLYWYRQAAGRGLQLLFYSVGIGQISSEVPQNLSASRPQDRQFILSSKKLLLSDSGFYLCAWKLAGGLYNEQFFGPGTRLTVL.

J is TRBJ1-1 and V is TRBV30; D uncertain. Trimming cost V 4 bases and J 1 base, with 10 bases left between them. Germline lookup yields CDR1 GTSNPN and CDR2 SVGIG (reference sequence). The CDR3 has 13 residues. CDR3 region: CAWNGLRNTEAFF. CDR3 sequence (DNA): TGTGCCTGGAACGGACTGAGGAACACTGAAGCTTTCTTT. Drawing the rest from reference TRBV30 and TRBJ1-1, the complete variable domain is SQTIHQWPATLVQPVGSPLSLECTVEGTSNPNLYWYRQAAGRGLQLLFYSVGIGQISSEVPQNLSASRPQDRQFILSSKKLLLSDSGFYLCAWNGLRNTEAFFGQGTRLTVV.

V and J are TRBV28 and TRBJ2-7; 7 positions match TRBD1. The CDR3 length is 13 residues. Germline trimming cut 5 bases from V and 6 bases from J; bases unmatched to any gene: 7. CDR1 and CDR2 (germline): MDHEN, SYDVKM. CDR3 residues: CASSPSPGGEQYF. CDR3 sequence (DNA): TGTGCCAGCAGTCCTAGTCCAGGGGGCGAGCAGTACTTC.

The J gene is TRBJ1-1, the V gene TRBV6-5; 7 positions match TRBD1. Germline V gene data show CDR1 as MNHEY and CDR2 as SVGAGI. This CDR3 is built from 13 residues. V was clipped by 2 bases and J by 5 bases; unmatched bases: 2. The CDR3: CASSYDRDTEAFF. Written as DNA, the CDR3 is TGTGCCAGCAGTTACGACAGGGATACTGAAGCTTTCTTT.

The chain links TRBV19 to TRBJ1-2; TRBD1 agrees at 8 bases. The germline gives CDR1 LNHDA, CDR2 SQIVND (reference sequence). This CDR3 has 13 residues. The V and J ends lost 8 bases and 1 base, in that order; junction bases with no gene match: 3. The CDR3 loop reads CASRRGHNYGYTF. The DNA for the CDR3 is TGTGCCAGTCGCAGGGGGCATAACTATGGCTACACCTTC.

Points on this clone: Germline and junction disagree at one end, which may indicate a read error. The chain has TRBV28 and TRBJ2-7, with a weak D call TRBD1 (6 bases). Germline CDR1 MDHEN, CDR2 SYDVKM. This CDR3 contains 11 residues. The CDR3 here is CASSLNRGINF. The CDR3, as DNA: TGTGCCAGCAGTTTAAATAGGGGGATCAACTTC.